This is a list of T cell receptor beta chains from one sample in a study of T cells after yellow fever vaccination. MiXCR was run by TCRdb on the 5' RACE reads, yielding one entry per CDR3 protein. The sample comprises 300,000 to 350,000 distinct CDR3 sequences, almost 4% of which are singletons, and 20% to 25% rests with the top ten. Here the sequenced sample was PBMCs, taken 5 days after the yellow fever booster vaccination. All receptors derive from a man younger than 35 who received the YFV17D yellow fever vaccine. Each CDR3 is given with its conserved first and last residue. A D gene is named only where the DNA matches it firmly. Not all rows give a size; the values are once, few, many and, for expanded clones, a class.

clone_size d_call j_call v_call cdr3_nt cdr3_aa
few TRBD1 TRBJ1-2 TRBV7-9 TGTGCCAGCAGCCCCAGGGACAGGGATCAGGGCTACACCTTC CASSPRDRDQGYTF
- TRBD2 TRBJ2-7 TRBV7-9 TGTGCCAGCAGCCAGACTAGCGGACTTCCCTACGAGCAGTACTTC CASSQTSGLPYEQYF
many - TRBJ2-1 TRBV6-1 TGTGCCAGCAGTGGGGGACGTATAGGGATAGGTGAGCAGTTCTTC CASSGGRIGIGEQFF
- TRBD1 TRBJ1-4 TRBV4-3 TGCGCCAGCAGCCAAAGGGGCCCTCAACAGGGGGTTAATGAAAAACTGTTTTTT CASSQRGPQQGVNEKLFF
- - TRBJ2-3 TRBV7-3 TGTGCCAGCAGCTACGCGGAGGGGGGGACGCAGTATTTT CASSYAEGGTQYF
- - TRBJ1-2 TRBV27 TGTGCCAGCAGTCAAACCGGTGGGACGGGCTACACCTTC CASSQTGGTGYTF
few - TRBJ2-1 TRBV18 TGTGCCAGCTCACCTATCGGAGACAATGAGCAGTTCTTC CASSPIGDNEQFF
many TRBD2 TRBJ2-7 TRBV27 TGTGCCAGCAGTTTACTCCAGGCGGGGGGCCACGAGCAGTACTTC CASSLLQAGGHEQYF
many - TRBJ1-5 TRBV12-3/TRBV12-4 TGTGCCAGCAGTCCCCTTGACAGGAATCAGCCCCAGCATTTT CASSPLDRNQPQHF
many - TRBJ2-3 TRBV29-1 TGCAGCGTTGACGGGGACATTCGGCAGTTTAGCACAGATACGCAGTATTTT CSVDGDIRQFSTDTQYF
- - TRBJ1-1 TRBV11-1 TGTGCCAGCAGCCTCCAGCAGGAAGCTTTCTTT CASSLQQEAFF
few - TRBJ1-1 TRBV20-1 TGCAGTGCTAGACCCCCAGGGGCGCGGAACACTGAAGCTTTCTTT CSARPPGARNTEAFF
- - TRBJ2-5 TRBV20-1 TGCAGTGCCAGCGCCAGGGGGGGTGAAGAGACCCAGTACTTC CSASARGGEETQYF
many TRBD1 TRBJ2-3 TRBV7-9 TGTGCCAGCAGCTCCGGGACAGGAGACACAGATACGCAGTATTTT CASSSGTGDTDTQYF
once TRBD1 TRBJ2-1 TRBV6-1 TGTGCCGGCAGTCTCAACAGTCCCGGGACAGGGAACGATGAGCAGTTCTTC CAGSLNSPGTGNDEQFF
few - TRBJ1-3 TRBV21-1 TGTGCCAGCAGAGGGGGGCCTACCATAGGAAACACCATATATTTT CASRGGPTIGNTIYF